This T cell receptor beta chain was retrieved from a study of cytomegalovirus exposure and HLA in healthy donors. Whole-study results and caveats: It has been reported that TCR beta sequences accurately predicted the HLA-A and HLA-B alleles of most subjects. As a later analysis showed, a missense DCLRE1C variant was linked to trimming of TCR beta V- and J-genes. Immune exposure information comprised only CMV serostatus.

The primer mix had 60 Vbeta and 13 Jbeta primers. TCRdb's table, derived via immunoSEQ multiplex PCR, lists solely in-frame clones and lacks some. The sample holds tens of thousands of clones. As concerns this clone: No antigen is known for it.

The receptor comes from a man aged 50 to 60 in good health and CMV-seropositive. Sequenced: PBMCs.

The CDR3 region has the DNA TGTGCCAGCAGCTCCCCATCAGGCACTGAAGCTTTCTTT. This gives the protein CASSSPSGTEAFF. The genes are TRBV5-6 and TRBJ1-1; D remains ambiguous. Germline V gives CDR1 SGHDT, CDR2 YYEEEE. This CDR3 has 13 amino acids. Trimming left V 3 bases short and J 4 bases short, with 10 bases between.